This TCR beta chain is drawn from a study of shared clonotypes between healthy human individuals. Study conclusions and caveats: Donor clonotype sharing was expected to depend on sequencing depth.

A note on this clone: Its specificity is unknown.

Selected positively for CCR7 and CD45RO-negative, naive CD8 cells excluded terminally differentiated effector memory CD45RA+ cells. This CDR3 spans 14 amino acids. V trimming: 5 bases; J trimming: 2 bases; junction bases outside the gene matches: 5. Germline CDR1 reads SSHAT; CDR2 reads FNYEAQ (reference sequence). Sorted-subset replicate PCR reactions were performed with roughly 200 ng DNA, corresponding to roughly 30,000 T cell genomes. The protocol was immunoSEQ multiplex PCR, while the TCRdb copy is restricted to in-frame clones and leaves out a portion. The profile shows more than 2 million clones, 80% to 95% of them singletons.

This clonotype was obtained from a man aged 18 to 30 in good health. Some clones in this sample may be carry-over from other donors' samples. Sequencing was performed on naive CD8+ T cells from PBMCs. The rearrangement links TRBV7-7 to TRBJ2-7, with TRBD1 identical over 8 bases. The CDR3 region is CASSLRDRPYEQYF. The CDR3 region has the DNA TGTGCCAGCAGCCTCCGGGACAGGCCCTACGAGCAGTACTTC.